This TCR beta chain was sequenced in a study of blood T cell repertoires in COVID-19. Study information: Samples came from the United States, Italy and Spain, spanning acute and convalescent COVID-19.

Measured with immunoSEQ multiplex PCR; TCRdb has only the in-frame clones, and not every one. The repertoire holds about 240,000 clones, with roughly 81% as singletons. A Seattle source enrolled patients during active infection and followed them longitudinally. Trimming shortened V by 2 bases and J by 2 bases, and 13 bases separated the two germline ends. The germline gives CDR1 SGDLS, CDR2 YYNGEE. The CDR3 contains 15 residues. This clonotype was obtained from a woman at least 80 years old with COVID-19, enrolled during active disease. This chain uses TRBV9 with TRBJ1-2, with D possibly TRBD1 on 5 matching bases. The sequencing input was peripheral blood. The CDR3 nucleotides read TGTGCCAGCAGCGTCCTCACCCCAGGGAACTATGGCTACACCTTC. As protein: CASSVLTPGNYGYTF.